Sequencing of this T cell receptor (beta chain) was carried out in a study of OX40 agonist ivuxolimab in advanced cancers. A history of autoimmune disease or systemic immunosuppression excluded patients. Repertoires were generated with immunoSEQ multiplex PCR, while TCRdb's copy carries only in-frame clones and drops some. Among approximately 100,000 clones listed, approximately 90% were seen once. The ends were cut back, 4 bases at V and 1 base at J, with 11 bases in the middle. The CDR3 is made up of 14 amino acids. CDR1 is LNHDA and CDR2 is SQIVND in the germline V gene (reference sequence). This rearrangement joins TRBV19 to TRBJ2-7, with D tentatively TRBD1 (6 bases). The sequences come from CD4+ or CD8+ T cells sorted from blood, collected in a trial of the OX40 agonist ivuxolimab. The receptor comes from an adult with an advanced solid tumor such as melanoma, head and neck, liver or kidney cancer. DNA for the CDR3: TGTGCCAGTAGTAAGGACAGAGGTTCCTACGAGCAGTACTTC. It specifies CASSKDRGSYEQYF.